One sample yielded the 22 T cell receptor beta chains listed below, sequenced in a study of blood T cell repertoires in COVID-19. Produced via immunoSEQ multiplex PCR; TCRdb's table is partial and in-frame only. The data contain 100,000 or so clones, approximately 89% of them singletons. Sequenced material: peripheral blood. The receptor set was obtained from a man aged 55 to 70 with acute or convalescent COVID-19.

This clone was detected only once. The chain combines TRBV18 with TRBJ2-1; 11 nucleotides line up with TRBD2. The CDR3 is 15 residues long. The V segment lost 3 bases and the J segment 4 bases; nucleotides outside the gene matches: 2. Germline V lookup: CDR1 KGHSH, CDR2 LQKENI. CDR3 sequence: CASSPWTSGYNEQFF. The CDR3 DNA sequence: TGTGCCAGCTCACCCTGGACTAGCGGGTACAATGAGCAGTTCTTC.

V usage is TRBV19 and J usage is TRBJ2-2; 9 bases are a match to TRBD1. Unmatched junction bases numbered 12, after V lost 7 bases and J lost 6 bases. CDR1 is LNHDA and CDR2 is SQIVND in the germline V gene (reference sequence). The CDR3 length is 16 residues. CDR3 loop: CASTRRLGQGAGELFF. CDR3 bases: TGTGCCAGTACCCGAAGATTGGGACAGGGAGCCGGGGAGCTGTTTTTT.

The chain links TRBV3-1 (or the pseudogene TRBV3-2) to TRBJ2-2; tentatively, D is TRBD2 (6 bases). The germline V and J ends were trimmed by 1 base and 0 bases, with 15 bases remaining between them. Germline loops: CDR1 LGHDT, CDR2 YNNKEL (reference sequence). The CDR3 has 18 amino acids. DNA of the CDR3: TGTGCCAGCAGCCAAGGGTTTGGGGGGTCTACGAACACCGGGGAGCTGTTTTTT. This translates into CASSQGFGGSTNTGELFF.

The chain employs TRBV2 and TRBJ2-7; the match to TRBD2 covers 8 bases. CDR1 is SNHLY and CDR2 is FYNNEI in the germline V gene. This CDR3 is 13 amino acids long. The ends lost 6 bases at V and 5 bases at J; junction bases unmatched: 6. In DNA form, the CDR3 reads TGTGCCAGCAGCCTTAGCGGGAAGGACGAGCAGTACTTC. Its protein product is CASSLSGKDEQYF.

This clone was counted once. The rearrangement links TRBV28 to TRBJ2-7, with TRBD1 matching over 9 bases. The germline CDR1 and CDR2 sequences are MDHEN and SYDVKM. J was trimmed by 7 bases and V by 8 bases; bases with no gene match: 9. CDR3 size: 13 residues. CDR3: CASLDRGGGEQYF. Written as DNA, the CDR3 is TGTGCCAGCCTGGACAGGGGTGGTGGTGAGCAGTACTTC.

The rearrangement uses TRBV3-1 (or the pseudogene TRBV3-2) and TRBJ2-1; tentative D call: TRBD2 (5 bases). CDR3 length equals 12 residues. V was trimmed by 1 base and J by 10 bases, leaving 8 bases between them. Germline-derived CDR1 and CDR2 are LGHDT and YNNKEL (reference sequence). The CDR3 region is CASSQVSGEQFF. As DNA, the CDR3 is TGTGCCAGCAGCCAAGTAAGCGGCGAGCAGTTCTTC.

V and J are TRBV11-2 and TRBJ2-4; TRBD2 is a possible D gene (7 bases). Germline V lookup: CDR1 SGHAT, CDR2 FQNNGV. V was pared by 5 bases and J by 0 bases, with 14 bases between. The CDR3 runs to 16 residues. CDR3 nucleotides: TGTGCCAGCAGCCGGGGGGCAGCTATAGCCAAAAACATTCAGTACTTC. Its translation: CASSRGAAIAKNIQYF.

This clone has a single count. The chain has TRBV6-5 and TRBJ1-1; no clear D. The CDR3 length is 10 residues. The ends were cut back, 6 bases at V and 7 bases at J, with 6 bases in the middle. CDR1 is MNHEY and CDR2 is SVGAGI in the germline V gene. For the CDR3, the DNA is TGTGCCAGCAGGCAGATTGAAGCTTTCTTT. This translates into CASRQIEAFF.

The V call is TRBV7-8, the J call TRBJ2-7, with 9 bases identical to TRBD2. The germline CDR1 and CDR2 sequences are SGHVS and FQNEAQ. Trimming cost V 3 bases and J 2 bases; bases outside gene matches: 2. The CDR3 runs 14 residues. The CDR3 DNA follows: TGTGCCAGCAGCTTGTTAGCGGGGGCCTACGAGCAGTACTTC. Protein sequence: CASSLLAGAYEQYF.

The sample holds one count of this clone. This chain connects TRBV28 to TRBJ1-6; D unclear. The CDR3 runs to 12 residues. V lost 8 bases, J lost 7 bases, and 9 bases lay in between. The V gene's germline CDR1 is MDHEN and CDR2 SYDVKM. The CDR3 sequence is CASATPNSPLHF. CDR3 DNA sequence: TGTGCCAGCGCAACACCAAATTCACCCCTCCACTTT. Looking up the rest from reference TRBV28 and TRBJ1-6 gives the full variable domain: DVKVTQSSRYLVKRTGEKVFLECVQDMDHENMFWYRQDPGLGLRLIYFSYDVKMKEKGDIPEGYSVSREKKERFSLILESASTNQTSMYLCASATPNSPLHFGNGTRLTVT.

The rearrangement joins TRBV6-5 to TRBJ1-5, with D possibly being TRBD1 (5 bases). From germline, CDR1 is MNHEY and CDR2 SVGAGI. CDR3 length: 14 residues. Trimming pared 5 bases from V and 4 bases from J, leaving 12 bases between. This chain's CDR3 is CASSPMTENQPQHF. The DNA of the CDR3 is TGTGCCAGCAGTCCAATGACAGAGAATCAGCCCCAGCATTTT.

The rearrangement links TRBV27 to TRBJ2-1; 7 bases align to TRBD1. Trimming removed 4 bases from V and 6 bases from J; junction bases left unmatched: 3. The CDR3 is 13 amino acids. In germline, CDR1 is MNHEY, CDR2 SMNVEV (reference sequence). This CDR3 reads CASSSTGTNEQFF. The CDR3 DNA follows: TGTGCCAGCAGTTCGACAGGGACCAATGAGCAGTTCTTC.

The CDR3 sequence is CASSPLRSGSLGEQFF. The CDR3 DNA reads TGTGCCAGCAGCCCCCTGCGTAGCGGGAGTCTCGGCGAGCAGTTCTTC. This chain connects TRBV3-1 (or the pseudogene TRBV3-2) to TRBJ2-1; 9 bases map to TRBD2. V was pared by 4 bases and J by 10 bases, with 14 bases of the junction left unmatched. Germline CDR1 and CDR2: LGHDT and YNNKEL (reference sequence). The CDR3 loop spans 16 amino acids.

The V and J genes are TRBV2 and TRBJ1-2, with 9 bases matching TRBD1. The J segment lost 6 bases and the V segment lost 5 bases, leaving 1 base of the junction unmatched. The CDR3 contains 12 residues. CDR1 and CDR2 from the germline V gene are SNHLY and FYNNEI. CDR3 nucleotides: TGTGCCAGCAGTAGACAGGGGGATGGCTACACCTTC. Protein: CASSRQGDGYTF.

The chain couples TRBV10-3 to TRBJ1-2; D ambiguous. The CDR3 consists of 13 residues. Trimming took 2 bases from V and 4 from J, leaving 8 bases between them. Germline values: CDR1 ENHRY, CDR2 SYGVKD. The chain's CDR3 is CAISERAAYGYTF. The CDR3 DNA reads as TGTGCCATCAGTGAGCGAGCGGCCTATGGCTACACCTTC.

The chain joins TRBV9 to TRBJ2-5; 7 nucleotides agree with TRBD1. The length of the CDR3 is 13 residues. V was clipped by 0 bases and J by 4 bases; unmatched bases: 0. Per germline, CDR1 SGDLS and CDR2 YYNGEE. CDR3 DNA sequence: TGTGCCAGCAGCGTAGACAGGGGAGAGACCCAGTACTTC. It specifies CASSVDRGETQYF.

The J gene is TRBJ1-4, the V gene TRBV7-9; perhaps TRBD1 as D (5 bases). The germline CDR1 and CDR2 sequences are SEHNR and FQNEAQ (reference sequence). Trimming took 6 bases from V and 5 from J, leaving 13 bases between them. This CDR3 region has 14 residues. The CDR3 DNA sequence: TGTGCCAGCAGTCTCGACAGCAAAAATGAAAAACTGTTTTTT. This encodes CASSLDSKNEKLFF.

The J gene is TRBJ1-5, the V gene TRBV16; weak D call: TRBD1 (6 bases). This CDR3 contains 15 residues. The germline V gene has CDR1 KGHSY and CDR2 FQNENV. Trimming removed 0 bases at V and 6 bases at J, with 12 bases between. The CDR3 loop is CASSQSARGAQPQHF. CDR3 sequence (DNA): TGTGCCAGCAGCCAATCCGCCAGGGGAGCTCAGCCCCAGCATTTT.

The chain carries TRBV30 and TRBJ1-4; 8 nucleotides agree with TRBD1. CDR3 length equals 15 residues. From germline, CDR1 is GTSNPN and CDR2 SVGIG (reference sequence). Losses at the gene ends were 5 bases for V and 6 bases for J; bases not matched to a gene: 11. Here the CDR3 reads CAWGSFGQGHEKLFF. The CDR3 DNA reads as TGTGCCTGGGGTAGTTTTGGACAGGGTCATGAAAAACTGTTTTTT.

J is TRBJ1-6 and V is TRBV6-5; TRBD1 agrees at 9 bases. The V gene end was trimmed by 5 bases and the J gene end by 10 bases; junction bases not matched to a gene: 9. Germline V gene lookup returns CDR1 MNHEY and CDR2 SVGAGI. The CDR3 contains 15 residues. In nucleotides, the CDR3 is TGTGCCAGCAGTCTGACGGGACAGGGAGGCTCACCCCTCCACTTT. Protein sequence: CASSLTGQGGSPLHF.

This sequence joins TRBV5-4 and TRBJ2-5, with 7 bases that match TRBD1. CDR1 is SGHNT, CDR2 YYREEE, per germline (reference sequence). CDR3 length: 16 amino acids. V was pared by 0 bases and J by 2 bases, with 7 bases of the junction left unmatched. The CDR3 region is CASSLDRTGGQETQYF. DNA for the CDR3: TGTGCCAGCAGCTTGGACAGGACAGGTGGACAAGAGACCCAGTACTTC.

About this clone: One end of the junction fails to match germline, which may point to a read error. The V and J genes are TRBV30 and TRBJ1-2; D might be TRBD1 (5 bases). The length of the CDR3 is 14 residues. CDR1 is GTSNPN, CDR2 SVGIG, per germline (reference sequence). The CDR3 nucleotides are TGTGCCTGGAGTGTACTAATCGGACAACCTGGCCACACCTTC. As protein: CAWSVLIGQPGHTF.